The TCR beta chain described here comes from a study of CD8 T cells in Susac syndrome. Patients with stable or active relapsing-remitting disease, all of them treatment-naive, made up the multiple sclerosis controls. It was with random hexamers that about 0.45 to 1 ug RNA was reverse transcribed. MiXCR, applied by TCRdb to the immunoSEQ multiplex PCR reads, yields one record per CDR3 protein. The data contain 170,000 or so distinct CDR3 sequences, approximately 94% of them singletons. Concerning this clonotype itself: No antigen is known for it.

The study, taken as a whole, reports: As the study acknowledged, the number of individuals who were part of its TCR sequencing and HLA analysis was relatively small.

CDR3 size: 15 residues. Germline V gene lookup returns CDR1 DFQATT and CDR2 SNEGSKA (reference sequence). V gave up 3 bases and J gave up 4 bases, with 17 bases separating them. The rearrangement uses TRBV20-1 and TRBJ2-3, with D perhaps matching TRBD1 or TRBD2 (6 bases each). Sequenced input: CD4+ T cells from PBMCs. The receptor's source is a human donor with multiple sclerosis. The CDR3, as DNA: TGCAGTGCTAGTAAGCCGGGGGCGAGGGCAGATACGCAGTATTTT. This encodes CSASKPGARADTQYF.